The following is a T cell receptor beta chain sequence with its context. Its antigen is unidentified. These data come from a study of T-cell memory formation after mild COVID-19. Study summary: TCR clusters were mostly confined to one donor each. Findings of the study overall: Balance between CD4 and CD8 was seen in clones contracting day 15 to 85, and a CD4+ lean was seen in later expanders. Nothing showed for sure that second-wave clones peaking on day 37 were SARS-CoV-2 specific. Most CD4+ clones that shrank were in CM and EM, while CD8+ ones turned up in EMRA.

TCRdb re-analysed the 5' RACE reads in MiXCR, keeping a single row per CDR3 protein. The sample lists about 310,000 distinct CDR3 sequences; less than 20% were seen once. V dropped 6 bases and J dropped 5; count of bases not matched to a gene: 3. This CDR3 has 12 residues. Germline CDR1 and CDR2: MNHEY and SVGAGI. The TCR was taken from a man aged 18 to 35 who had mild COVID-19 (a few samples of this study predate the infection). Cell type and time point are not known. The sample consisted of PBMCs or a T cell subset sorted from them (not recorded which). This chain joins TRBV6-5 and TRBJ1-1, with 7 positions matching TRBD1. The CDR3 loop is CASRTGFTEAFF. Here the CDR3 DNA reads TGTGCCAGCAGGACAGGGTTTACTGAAGCTTTCTTT.